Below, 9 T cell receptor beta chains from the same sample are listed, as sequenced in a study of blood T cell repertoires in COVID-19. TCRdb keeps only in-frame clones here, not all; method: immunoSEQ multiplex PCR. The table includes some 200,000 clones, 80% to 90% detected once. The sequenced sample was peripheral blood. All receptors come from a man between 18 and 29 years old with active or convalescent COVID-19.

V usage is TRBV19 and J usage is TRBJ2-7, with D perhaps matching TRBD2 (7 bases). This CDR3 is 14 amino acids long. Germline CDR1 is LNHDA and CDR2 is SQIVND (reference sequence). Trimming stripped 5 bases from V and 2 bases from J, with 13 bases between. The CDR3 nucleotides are TGTGCCAGTAGTGGGGGGGCATACACCTACGAGCAGTACTTC. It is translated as CASSGGAYTYEQYF. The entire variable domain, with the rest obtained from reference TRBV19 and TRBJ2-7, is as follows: DGGITQSPKYLFRKEGQNVTLSCEQNLNHDAMYWYRQDPGQGLRLIYYSQIVNDFQKGDIAEGYSVSREKKESFPLTVTSAQKNPTAFYLCASSGGAYTYEQYFGPGTRLTVT.

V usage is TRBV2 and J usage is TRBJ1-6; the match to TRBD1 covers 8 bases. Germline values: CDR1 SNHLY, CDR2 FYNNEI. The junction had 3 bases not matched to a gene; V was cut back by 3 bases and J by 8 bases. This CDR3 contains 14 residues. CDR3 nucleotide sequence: TGTGCCAGCAGTGAGGGGACAGGTCATTCACCCCTCCACTTT. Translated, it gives CASSEGTGHSPLHF.

In DNA, the CDR3 is TGTGCCAGCAGCCCCGACAGGGGGCACACTGAAGCTTTCTTT. Translation gives CASSPDRGHTEAFF. The rearrangement links TRBV5-5 to TRBJ1-1; 10 positions match TRBD1. Germline CDR1 is SGHKS and CDR2 is YYEKEE (reference sequence). V gave up 4 bases and J gave up 3 bases; unmatched junction bases: 3. This CDR3 is 14 amino acids long.

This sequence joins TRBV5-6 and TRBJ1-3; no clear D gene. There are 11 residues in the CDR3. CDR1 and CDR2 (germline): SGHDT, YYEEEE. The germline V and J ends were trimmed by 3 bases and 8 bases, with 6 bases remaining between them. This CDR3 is CASSWEDTIYF. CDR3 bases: TGTGCCAGCAGCTGGGAGGACACCATATATTTT.

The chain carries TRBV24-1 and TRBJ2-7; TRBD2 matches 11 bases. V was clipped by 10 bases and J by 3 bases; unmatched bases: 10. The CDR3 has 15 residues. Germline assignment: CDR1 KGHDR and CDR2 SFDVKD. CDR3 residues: CATATGTSGSYEQYF. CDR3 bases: TGTGCCACTGCTACCGGGACTAGCGGAAGCTACGAGCAGTACTTC.

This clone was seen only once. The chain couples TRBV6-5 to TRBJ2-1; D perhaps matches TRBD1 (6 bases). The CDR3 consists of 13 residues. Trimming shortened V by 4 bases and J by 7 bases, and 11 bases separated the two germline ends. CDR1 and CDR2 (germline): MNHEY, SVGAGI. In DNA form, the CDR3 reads TGTGCCAGCAGTTTAGCGCAGGGGAATGAGCAGTTCTTC. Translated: CASSLAQGNEQFF.

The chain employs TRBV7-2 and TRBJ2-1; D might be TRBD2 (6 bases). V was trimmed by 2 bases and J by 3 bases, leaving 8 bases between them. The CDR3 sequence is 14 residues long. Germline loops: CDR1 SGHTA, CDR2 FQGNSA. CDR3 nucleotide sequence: TGTGCCAGCAGCTTACCGGGGGACTACAATGAGCAGTTCTTC. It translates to CASSLPGDYNEQFF.

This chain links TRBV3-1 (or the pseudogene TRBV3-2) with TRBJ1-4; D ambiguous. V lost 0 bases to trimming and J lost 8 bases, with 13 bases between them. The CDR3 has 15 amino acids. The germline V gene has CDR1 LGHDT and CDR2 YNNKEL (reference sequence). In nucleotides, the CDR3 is TGTGCCAGCAGCCAAGATTCCGGCCTCAGGGAAAAACTGTTTTTT. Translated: CASSQDSGLREKLFF.

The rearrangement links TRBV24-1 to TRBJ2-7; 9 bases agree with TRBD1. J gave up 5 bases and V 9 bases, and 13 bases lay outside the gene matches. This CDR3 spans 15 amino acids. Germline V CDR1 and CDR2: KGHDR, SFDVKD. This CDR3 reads CATAESGTGNDEQYF. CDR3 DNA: TGTGCCACCGCCGAATCCGGGACAGGGAATGACGAGCAGTACTTC.